Following are 9 T cell receptor beta chains from one sample sequenced in a study of blood T cells in healthy people across ages. Using a J-beta primer mix together with a sample-barcoded 5' primer, a second PCR was run for 7 to 11 cycles. MiXCR, applied by TCRdb to the 5' RACE reads, yields one record per CDR3 protein. This sample has more than 800,000 distinct CDR3 sequences, with more than 25% found just once. Sequencing was done on a sample of blood. The receptors originated from a woman older than 75 in good health.

This clonotype was counted at least ten times. CDR3 loop: CASSLTGEVTNEKLFF. DNA for the CDR3: TGTGCCAGCAGCTTGACAGGGGAAGTTACTAATGAAAAACTGTTTTTT. The chain carries TRBV11-2 and TRBJ1-4; 8 bases are a match to TRBD1. The germline V gene encodes CDR1 SGHAT and CDR2 FQNNGV. J lost 2 bases, V lost 3 bases, and 5 bases had no gene match. This CDR3 comprises 16 residues. Full variable domain (remainder filled in from reference TRBV11-2 and TRBJ1-4): EAGVAQSPRYKIIEKRQSVAFWCNPISGHATLYWYQQILGQGPKLLIQFQNNGVVDDSQLPKDRFSAERLKGVDSTLKIQPAKLEDSAVYLCASSLTGEVTNEKLFFGSGTQLSVL.

This clonotype came up many times. The chain's CDR3 is CASQRAGDTYGVSNEQFF. CDR3 coding DNA: TGTGCCAGCCAGAGGGCAGGGGATACCTACGGGGTGTCCAATGAGCAGTTCTTC. V gene TRBV2 combines with J gene TRBJ2-1, with a weak D call TRBD1 (6 bases). Germline assignment: CDR1 SNHLY and CDR2 FYNNEI. The CDR3 spans 18 residues. V lost 8 bases and J lost 6, with 29 bases in between.

The rearrangement uses TRBV6-4 and TRBJ2-1; D is possibly TRBD2 (6 bases). In germline, CDR1 is MRHNA, CDR2 SNTAGT. CDR3 length: 15 amino acids. Trimming removed 3 bases at V and 1 base at J, with 10 bases between. CDR3 DNA: TGTGCCAGCAGTGAAAGACTAGGTTCCTACAATGAGCAGTTCTTC. This sequence encodes CASSERLGSYNEQFF.

This clonotype was recorded many times. The genes are TRBV29-1 and TRBJ2-1; 16 nucleotides agree with TRBD2. This CDR3 has 15 amino acids. Germline-derived CDR1 and CDR2 are SQVTM and ANQGSEA. The V segment lost 5 bases and the J segment 8 bases; nucleotides outside the gene matches: 6. Written as DNA, the CDR3 is TGCAGCGTTTCCGGGACTAGCGGGGGGGCATATGAGCAGTTCTTC. This gives the protein CSVSGTSGGAYEQFF.

This clonotype was seen at least ten times. The chain has TRBV5-1 and TRBJ2-3; no clear D gene. V was cut by 4 bases and J by 2 bases, with 11 bases left in between. Germline loops: CDR1 SGHRS, CDR2 YFSETQ. The CDR3 runs to 14 residues. The CDR3 DNA follows: TGCGCCAGCAGCGTCCAGGAGAACACAGATACGCAGTATTTT. Encoded protein: CASSVQENTDTQYF.

This clonotype has a handful of counts. The genes are TRBV20-1 and TRBJ1-1; D ambiguous. Per germline, CDR1 DFQATT and CDR2 SNEGSKA (reference sequence). CDR3 length: 11 amino acids. V lost 5 bases and J 1 base, leaving 5 bases between the germline ends. This CDR3 reads CSAFGNTEAFF. The CDR3 DNA sequence: TGCAGTGCTTTCGGGAACACTGAAGCTTTCTTT.

This clonotype appeared many times. This sequence joins TRBV12-3 or TRBV12-4 and TRBJ1-5; D uncertain. V lost 6 bases to trimming and J lost 2 bases, with 14 bases between them. The CDR3 runs to 15 residues. The CDR3 DNA reads as TGTGCCAGCAGCTACGGACTTATCGGCAATCAGCCCCAGCATTTT. The encoded protein is CASSYGLIGNQPQHF.

This chain links TRBV20-1 with TRBJ1-2, with 7 bases identical to TRBD1. The CDR3 totals 14 residues. V lost 0 bases and J lost 3; bases outside the gene matches: 4. Germline V CDR1 and CDR2: DFQATT, SNEGSKA (reference sequence). The CDR3 coding sequence is TGCAGTGCTAGAGACCAACAGGGGTACTATGGCTACACCTTC. Encoded protein: CSARDQQGYYGYTF.

This clonotype has ten or more counts. V is TRBV6-4 and J is TRBJ2-3, with TRBD1 identical over 8 bases. This CDR3 spans 15 amino acids. Germline V gene data show CDR1 as MRHNA and CDR2 as SNTAGT. V was pared by 3 bases and J by 3 bases, with 5 bases of the junction left unmatched. As DNA, the CDR3 is TGTGCCAGCAGTGAAAGGACAGGGCTGACAGATACGCAGTATTTT. Amino acid sequence: CASSERTGLTDTQYF.